This entry features one TCR beta chain sequence. These data come from a study of OX40 agonist ivuxolimab in advanced cancers. Sequencing used immunoSEQ multiplex PCR; TCRdb keeps in-frame clones, though not all of them. The data contain about 64,000 clones, more than 80% of them singletons. This sequence was found in an adult with an advanced solid tumor such as melanoma, head and neck, liver or kidney cancer. The sample was CD4+ or CD8+ T cells sorted from blood, taken in a trial of the OX40 agonist ivuxolimab.

CDR3 DNA: TGCGCCAGCAGCTGGTTACAGGATAACACCGGGGAGCTGTTTTTT. Translated, it gives CASSWLQDNTGELFF. The chain is built from TRBV5-1 and TRBJ2-2; D perhaps matches TRBD1 (5 bases). Germline CDR1 SGHRS, CDR2 YFSETQ. V was trimmed by 3 bases and J by 2 bases, leaving 11 bases between them. The CDR3 length is 15 residues.